The TCR beta chain under discussion was sequenced for a study of OX40 agonist ivuxolimab in advanced cancers. CDR3 length: 13 residues. Germline V gene sequence: CDR1 LNHNV, CDR2 YYDKDF (reference sequence). Trimming pared 3 bases from V and 3 bases from J, leaving 8 bases between. As concerns this clone: Its antigen is as yet unknown.

Assay used: immunoSEQ multiplex PCR; TCRdb lists only in-frame clones, some missing. The repertoire holds around 44,000 clones, with roughly nine tenths as singletons. The timepoints at which blood was sampled were baseline, cycle 4 day 1, and cycle 7 day 1. Study-level points and caveats: There was clonal expansion of CD4+ and CD8+ blood T cells by week 6 at 0.1 to 3.0 mg/kg.

The TCR comes from an adult with an advanced solid tumor such as melanoma, head and neck, liver or kidney cancer. This material consisted of CD4+ or CD8+ T cells sorted from blood, taken in a trial of the OX40 agonist ivuxolimab. The chain recombines TRBV15 with TRBJ1-1, with D possibly matching TRBD1 (6 bases). The CDR3 is CATSRRGDTEAFF. The CDR3 bases are TGTGCCACCAGCAGGAGGGGGGACACTGAAGCTTTCTTT.